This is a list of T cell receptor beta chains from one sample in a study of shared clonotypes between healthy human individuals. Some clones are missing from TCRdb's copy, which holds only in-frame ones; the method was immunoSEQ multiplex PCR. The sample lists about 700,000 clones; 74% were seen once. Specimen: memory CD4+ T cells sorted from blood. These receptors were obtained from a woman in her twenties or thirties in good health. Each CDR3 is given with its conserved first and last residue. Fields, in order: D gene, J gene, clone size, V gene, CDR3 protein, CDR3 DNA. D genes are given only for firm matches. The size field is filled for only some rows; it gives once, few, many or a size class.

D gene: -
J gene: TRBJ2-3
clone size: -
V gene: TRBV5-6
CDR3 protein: CASSSRLLRSTDTQYF
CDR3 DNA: TGTGCCAGCAGCTCGCGACTCCTCCGCAGCACAGATACGCAGTATTTT

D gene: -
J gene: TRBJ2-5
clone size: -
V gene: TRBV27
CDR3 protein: CALYPAQQGCRVQETQYF
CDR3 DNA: TGTGCCCTGTATCCAGCACAGCAGGGATGTAGGGTTCAAGAGACCCAGTACTTC

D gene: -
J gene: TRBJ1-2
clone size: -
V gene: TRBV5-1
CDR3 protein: CASSLVTGQGYTF
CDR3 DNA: TGCGCCAGCAGCTTGGTTACAGGGCAGGGCTACACCTTC

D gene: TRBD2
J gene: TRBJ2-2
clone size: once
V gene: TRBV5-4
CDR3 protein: CASSTGTSGRFGELFF
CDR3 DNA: TGTGCCAGCAGCACGGGGACTAGCGGGAGGTTCGGGGAGCTGTTTTTT

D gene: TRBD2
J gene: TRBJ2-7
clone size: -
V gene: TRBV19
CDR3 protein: CASTPRAGDDWGYEQYF
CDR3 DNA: TGTGCCAGTACCCCAAGAGCGGGAGATGATTGGGGCTACGAGCAGTACTTC

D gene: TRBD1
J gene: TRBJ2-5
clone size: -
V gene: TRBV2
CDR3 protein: CASSAGTGTGRETQYF
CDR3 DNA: TGTGCCAGCAGTGCCGGAACCGGGACAGGGAGAGAGACCCAGTACTTC

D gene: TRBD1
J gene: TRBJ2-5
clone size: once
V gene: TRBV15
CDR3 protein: CATSNRQGYETQYF
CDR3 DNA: TGTGCCACCAGCAACCGACAGGGATACGAGACCCAGTACTTC

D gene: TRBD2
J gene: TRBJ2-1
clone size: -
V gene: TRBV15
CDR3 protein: CATSRESGSGEQFF
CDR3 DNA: TGTGCCACCAGCAGAGAGAGCGGGAGTGGTGAGCAGTTCTTC

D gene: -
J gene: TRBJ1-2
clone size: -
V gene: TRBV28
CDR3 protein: CASSNPGFYGYTF
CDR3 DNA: TGTGCCAGCAGTAATCCCGGGTTCTATGGCTACACCTTC

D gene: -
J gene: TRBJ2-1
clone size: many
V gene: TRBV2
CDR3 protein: CASSTLGHNEQFF
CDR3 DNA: TGTGCCAGCAGTACTCTGGGCCACAATGAGCAGTTCTTC

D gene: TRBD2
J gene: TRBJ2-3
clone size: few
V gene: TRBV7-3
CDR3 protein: CASSSGLAGGYQYF
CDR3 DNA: TGTGCCAGCAGCTCAGGACTAGCGGGAGGGTATCAGTATTTT

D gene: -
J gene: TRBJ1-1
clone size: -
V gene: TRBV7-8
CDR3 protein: CASRERMADPEAFF
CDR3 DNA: TGTGCCAGCAGGGAGAGGATGGCGGATCCTGAAGCTTTCTTT

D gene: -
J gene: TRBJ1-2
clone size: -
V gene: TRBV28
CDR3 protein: CASSGRGYTF
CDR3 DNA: TGTGCCAGCAGTGGGAGGGGATACACCTTC

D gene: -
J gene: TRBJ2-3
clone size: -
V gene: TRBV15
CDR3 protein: CATSRDVGGADTQYF
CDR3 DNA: TGTGCCACCAGCAGAGACGTGGGAGGAGCAGATACGCAGTATTTT

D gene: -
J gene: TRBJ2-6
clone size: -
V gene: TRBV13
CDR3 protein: CASSPTHSGANVLTF
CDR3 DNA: TGTGCCAGCAGCCCTACGCACTCTGGGGCCAACGTCCTGACTTTC

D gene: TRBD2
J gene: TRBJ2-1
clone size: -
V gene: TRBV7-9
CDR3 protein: CASTYIAGKYNEQFF
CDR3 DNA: TGTGCCAGCACTTACATAGCGGGGAAATACAATGAGCAGTTCTTC

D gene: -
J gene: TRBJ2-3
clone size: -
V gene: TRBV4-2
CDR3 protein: CASSQRDTQYF
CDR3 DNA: TGTGCCAGCAGCCAAAGAGATACGCAGTATTTT

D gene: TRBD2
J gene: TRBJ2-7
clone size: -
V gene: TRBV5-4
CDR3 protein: CASGKTSDSSYEQYF
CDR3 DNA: TGTGCCAGCGGAAAAACTAGCGACTCCTCCTACGAGCAGTACTTC

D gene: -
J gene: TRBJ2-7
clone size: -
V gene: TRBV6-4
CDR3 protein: CASSDELHPKKGDEQYF
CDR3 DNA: TGTGCCAGCAGTGATGAGTTGCATCCAAAAAAGGGGGACGAGCAGTACTTC

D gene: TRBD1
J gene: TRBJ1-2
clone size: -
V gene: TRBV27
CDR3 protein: CASSHGQGAGYTF
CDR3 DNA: TGTGCCAGCAGTCACGGACAGGGGGCTGGCTACACCTTC

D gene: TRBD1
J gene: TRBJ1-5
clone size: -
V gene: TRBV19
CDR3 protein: CASSIGTANYQPQHF
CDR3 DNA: TGTGCCAGTAGTATCGGGACAGCCAATTATCAGCCCCAGCATTTT

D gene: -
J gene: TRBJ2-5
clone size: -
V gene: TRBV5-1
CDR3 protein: CASSPEVIGETQYF
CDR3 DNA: TGCGCCAGCAGCCCCGAAGTAATTGGGGAGACCCAGTACTTC

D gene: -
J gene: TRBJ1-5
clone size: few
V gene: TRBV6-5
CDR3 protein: CASNPTGSNQPQHF
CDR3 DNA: TGTGCCAGCAACCCGACAGGTAGCAATCAGCCCCAGCATTTT

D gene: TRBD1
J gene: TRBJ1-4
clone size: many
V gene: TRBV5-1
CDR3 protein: CASSETGEKLFF
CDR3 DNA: TGCGCCAGCAGCGAGACAGGGGAAAAACTGTTTTTT

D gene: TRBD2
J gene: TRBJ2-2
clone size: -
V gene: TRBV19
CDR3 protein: CASSGLAATGELFF
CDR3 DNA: TGTGCCAGTAGTGGACTAGCGGCCACCGGGGAGCTGTTTTTT

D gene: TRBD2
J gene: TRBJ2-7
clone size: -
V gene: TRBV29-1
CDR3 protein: CSVEAIRAGGTYEQYF
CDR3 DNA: TGCAGCGTTGAAGCTATACGAGCGGGAGGGACCTACGAGCAGTACTTC

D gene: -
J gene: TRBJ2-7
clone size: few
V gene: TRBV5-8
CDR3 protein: CASSPYVGGGYEQYF
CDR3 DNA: TGTGCCAGCAGCCCCTATGTGGGAGGAGGCTACGAGCAGTACTTC

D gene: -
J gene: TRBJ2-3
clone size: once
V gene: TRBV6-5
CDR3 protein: CASQPTGGAPDTQYF
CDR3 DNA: TGTGCCAGCCAACCCACCGGCGGGGCGCCGGATACGCAGTATTTT

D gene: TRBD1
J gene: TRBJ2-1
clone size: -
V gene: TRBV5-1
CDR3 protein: CASSYYTDRDEQFF
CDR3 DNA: TGCGCCAGCAGCTACTATACGGACAGGGATGAGCAGTTCTTC

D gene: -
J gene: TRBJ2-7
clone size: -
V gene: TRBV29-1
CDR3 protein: CSVEGGAHEQYF
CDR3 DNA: TGCAGCGTTGAAGGGGGGGCCCACGAGCAGTACTTC

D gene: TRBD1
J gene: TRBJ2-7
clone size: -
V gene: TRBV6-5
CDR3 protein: CASNTQGRSSYEQYF
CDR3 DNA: TGTGCCAGCAACACACAGGGGCGCAGCTCCTACGAGCAGTACTTC

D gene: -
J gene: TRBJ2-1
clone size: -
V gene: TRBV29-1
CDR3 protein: CSVQRRSSYNEQFF
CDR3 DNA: TGCAGCGTTCAGCGGAGGAGCTCCTACAATGAGCAGTTCTTC

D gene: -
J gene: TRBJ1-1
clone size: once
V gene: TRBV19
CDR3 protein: CASANRGELGRTEAFF
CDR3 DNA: TGTGCCAGTGCAAATAGGGGGGAGCTCGGGCGGACTGAAGCTTTCTTT

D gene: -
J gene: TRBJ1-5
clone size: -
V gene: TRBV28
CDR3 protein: CASSLGLTDFPQHF
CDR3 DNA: TGTGCCAGCAGTTTAGGTCTCACCGACTTCCCCCAGCATTTT

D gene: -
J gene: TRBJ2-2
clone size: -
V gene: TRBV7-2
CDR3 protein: CASSFFWNTGELFF
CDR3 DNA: TGTGCCAGCAGCTTTTTCTGGAACACCGGGGAGCTGTTTTTT

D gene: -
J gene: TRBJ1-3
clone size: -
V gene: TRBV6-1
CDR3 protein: CASSDYPQGGNTIYF
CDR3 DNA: TGTGCCAGCAGTGATTATCCCCAGGGCGGAAACACCATATATTTT

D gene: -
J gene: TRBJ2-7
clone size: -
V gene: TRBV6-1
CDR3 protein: CAHGGDEQYF
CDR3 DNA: TGTGCCCATGGGGGCGACGAGCAGTACTTC

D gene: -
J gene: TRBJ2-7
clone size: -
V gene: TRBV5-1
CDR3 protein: CASSAGAVSYEQYF
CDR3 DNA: TGCGCCAGCAGCGCCGGGGCAGTCTCCTACGAGCAGTACTTC

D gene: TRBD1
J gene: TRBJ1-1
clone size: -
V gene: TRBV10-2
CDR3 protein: CASLDRGRNTEAFF
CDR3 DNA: TGCGCCAGCTTAGACAGGGGGCGAAACACTGAAGCTTTCTTT

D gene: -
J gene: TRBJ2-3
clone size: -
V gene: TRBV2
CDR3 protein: CASSDSELPRTDTQYF
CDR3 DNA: TGTGCCAGCAGTGATTCGGAACTGCCCCGCACAGATACGCAGTATTTT